This T cell receptor (beta chain) was identified in a study of T cell repertoires in aging, cancer and after chemotherapy. The study, taken as a whole, reports: Across the chemotherapy interval, each cancer cohort showed higher median generation probability, suggesting thymic rebound.

The template was genomic DNA from peripheral blood, not RNA. CDR3 length: 15 residues. The germline CDR1 and CDR2 sequences are MNHEY and SVGAGI. Germline trimming cut 5 bases from V and 2 bases from J; bases unmatched to any gene: 3. This clonotype has a handful of counts. Its antigen is as yet unknown. TRB rearrangements spanning V, D and J were amplified using mixed TRB-A/B primers. TCRdb re-called the multiplex PCR reads with MiXCR, one entry per CDR3 protein. The sample yields about 2,300 distinct CDR3 sequences, less than 50% seen once. The sequence was collected from a human donor with a solid tumor. The V call is TRBV6-5, the J call TRBJ2-5; 12 nucleotides agree with TRBD2. Material for sequencing was blood. CDR3: CASSELAGGQETQYF. The CDR3 DNA is TGTGCCAGCAGTGAACTAGCGGGAGGACAAGAGACCCAGTACTTC.